The clone carrying this T cell receptor beta chain was recorded only once. The antigen is unknown. This CDR3 contains 17 residues. CDR1 and CDR2 (germline): SGHRS, YFSETQ. V was clipped by 0 bases and J by 8 bases, with 20 bases between them. This specimen comes from a study of shared clonotypes between healthy human individuals. Overall study: The plates for each donor numbered three CD4 naive, three CD4 memory, two CD8 naive and one CD8 memory.

Genomic DNA from each subset was divided evenly over several immunoSEQ plates. The data were produced by immunoSEQ multiplex PCR, yet TCRdb's version contains in-frame clones alone and is incomplete. This table has over 2,000,000 clones, 93% appearing once. Terminally differentiated effector memory CD45RA+ cells were excluded from the naive CD8 cells, which were CD45RO-negative and positively selected for CCR7. Healthy adults negative for HIV, lacking recent acute infections or vaccinations, served as donors. Study outcomes and limitations: It was expected that sequencing depth would affect clonotype sharing among donors.

Sequenced sample: naive CD8+ T cells from PBMCs. The TCR sequence derives from a young man in good health. Some clones in this sample may be carry-over from other donors' samples. V and J are TRBV5-1 and TRBJ1-4; D might be TRBD1 (6 bases). The CDR3 protein is CASSLGPQGMRGEKLFF. In DNA form, the CDR3 reads TGCGCCAGCAGCTTGGGCCCCCAGGGGATGCGGGGAGAAAAACTGTTTTTT. Complete variable domain (other parts from reference TRBV5-1 and TRBJ1-4): KAGVTQTPRYLIKTRGQQVTLSCSPISGHRSVSWYQQTPGQGLQFLFEYFSETQRNKGNFPGRFSGRQFSNSRSEMNVSTLELGDSALYLCASSLGPQGMRGEKLFFGSGTQLSVL.